The clone carrying this T cell receptor (beta chain) was seen ten or more times. Its antigen is as yet unknown. Template switching (which added a universal primer site) was used, and cDNA carried unique molecular identifiers. TCRdb independently ran MiXCR on the 5' RACE reads; one entry per CDR3 protein. The table shows about 220,000 distinct CDR3 sequences, with 6.5% to 8.5% occurring only once. The data stem from a study of identical twins. General study points: Sequences that were out-of-frame, alpha and twin-shared displayed an excess of low generation probability.

Germline CDR1 SEHNR, CDR2 FQNEAQ (reference sequence). V was shortened by 1 base and J by 8 bases, with 7 bases between the two germline ends. The CDR3 consists of 12 residues. All donors comprised healthy Caucasians. These data were also filed under a second study, of yellow fever vaccine responses in identical twins.

The receptor was derived from a woman aged 18-29 years in good health. The sample was memory (CD45RO+) T cells sorted from blood. The chain couples TRBV7-9 to TRBJ2-3; D remains ambiguous. CDR3 region: CASSLGLGTQYF. CDR3 DNA sequence: TGTGCCAGCAGCTTAGGACTGGGTACGCAGTATTTT.